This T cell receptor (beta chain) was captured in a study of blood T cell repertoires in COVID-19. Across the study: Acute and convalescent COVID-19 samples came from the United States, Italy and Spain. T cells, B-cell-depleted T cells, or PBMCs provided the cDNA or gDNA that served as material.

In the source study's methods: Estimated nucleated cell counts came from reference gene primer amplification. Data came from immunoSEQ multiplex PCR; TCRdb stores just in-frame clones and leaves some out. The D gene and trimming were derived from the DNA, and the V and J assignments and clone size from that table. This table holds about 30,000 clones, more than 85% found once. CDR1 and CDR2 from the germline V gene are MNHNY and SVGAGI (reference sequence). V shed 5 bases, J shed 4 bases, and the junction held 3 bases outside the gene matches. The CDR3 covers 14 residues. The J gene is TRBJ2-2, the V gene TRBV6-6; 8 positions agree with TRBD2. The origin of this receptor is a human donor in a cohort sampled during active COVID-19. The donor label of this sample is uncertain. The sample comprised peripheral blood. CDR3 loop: CASSPGGATGELFF. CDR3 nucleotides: TGTGCCAGCAGTCCGGGAGGGGCCACCGGGGAGCTGTTTTTT.